Following are 26 T cell receptor beta chains from one sample sequenced in a study of PD-L1 blockade in urothelial cancer. The time point is: peripheral blood 6 weeks after treatment start. TCRdb keeps only in-frame clones here, not all; method: immunoSEQ multiplex PCR. The table lists more than 45,000 clones, approximately 86% of them singletons. Sequencing was performed on PBMCs, taken around atezolizumab (anti-PD-L1) treatment. These receptors all stem from a man in his sixties with urothelial cancer.

This clone was observed a few times. The chain uses TRBV5-1 and TRBJ1-5; 8 bases match TRBD1. The germline V gene encodes CDR1 SGHRS and CDR2 YFSETQ. The trim removed 4 bases at V and 4 bases at J, leaving 13 bases unmatched. This CDR3 comprises 17 residues. CDR3 nucleotide sequence: TGCGCCAGCAGCGTCCCTCCGTGGTACAGGGGGAATCAGCCCCAGCATTTT. This translates into CASSVPPWYRGNQPQHF.

The rearrangement links TRBV30 to TRBJ2-7; the match to TRBD1 covers 7 bases. The CDR3 spans 14 residues. In germline, CDR1 is GTSNPN, CDR2 SVGIG (reference sequence). Trimming removed 2 bases from V and 1 base from J; junction bases left unmatched: 5. DNA for the CDR3: TGTGCCTGGAGTAAACCGGGACAGTCCTACGAGCAGTACTTC. This encodes CAWSKPGQSYEQYF.

This sequence joins TRBV5-1 and TRBJ2-2; D remains ambiguous. The CDR3 contains 11 residues. V dropped 6 bases and J dropped 6 bases, with 6 bases sitting between them. From germline, CDR1 is SGHRS and CDR2 YFSETQ. DNA of the CDR3: TGCGCCAGCAAGGAGTCCGGGGAGCTGTTTTTT. It is translated as CASKESGELFF.

V gene TRBV6-5 combines with J gene TRBJ1-1, with D unresolved. The germline gives CDR1 MNHEY, CDR2 SVGAGI. The CDR3 sequence is 11 residues long. The V and J ends lost 8 bases and 11 bases respectively, with 15 bases between them. The CDR3 sequence is CASYYGSRAFF. The CDR3 nucleotides are TGTGCCAGCTATTATGGAAGCAGGGCTTTCTTT.

With regard to this clone: Germline is not matched at one junction end, which may reflect a read error. The V call is TRBV5-1, the J call TRBJ2-7, with 9 bases identical to TRBD1. Germline V gene data show CDR1 as SGHRS and CDR2 as YFSETQ. The CDR3 loop spans 18 amino acids. CDR3 nucleotides: TGCGCCAGCACCTTGGGACGTGGGGAGACAGGGGGAAAATACGAGCAGTACTTC. Translated: CASTLGRGETGGKYEQYF.

This chain connects TRBV5-1 to TRBJ1-3, with TRBD1 as a possible D gene (5 bases). V dropped 4 bases and J dropped 0 bases, with 14 bases sitting between them. The CDR3 is made up of 16 amino acids. Germline V gives CDR1 SGHRS, CDR2 YFSETQ. For the CDR3, the DNA is TGCGCCAGCAGCCGGACGGGGGGAAGCTCTGGAAACACCATATATTTT. Protein sequence: CASSRTGGSSGNTIYF.

This chain uses TRBV19 with TRBJ1-2; 7 bases agree with TRBD1. J lost 5 bases, V lost 3 bases, and 3 bases had no gene match. This CDR3 region has 13 residues. Germline V gene data show CDR1 as LNHDA and CDR2 as SQIVND (reference sequence). The CDR3 DNA is TGTGCCAGTAGTATGGGACAGACATATGGCTACACCTTC. Translating it yields CASSMGQTYGYTF.

This rearrangement joins TRBV7-2 to TRBJ2-3; D unresolved. Germline CDR1 is SGHTA and CDR2 is FQGNSA. Trimming took 1 base from V and 5 from J, leaving 10 bases between them. This CDR3 is 14 amino acids long. DNA of the CDR3: TGTGCCAGCAGCTTAGTTGGGCTTAAAGATACGCAGTATTTT. This encodes CASSLVGLKDTQYF.

The gene calls are TRBV4-1 and TRBJ2-3; 8 bases align to TRBD2. The germline V gene encodes CDR1 MGHRA and CDR2 YSYEKL. The V segment lost 3 bases and the J segment 4 bases; nucleotides outside the gene matches: 9. This CDR3 is 16 amino acids long. CDR3 sequence: CASSHKSGGKADTQYF. The DNA of the CDR3 is TGCGCCAGCAGCCATAAAAGCGGGGGAAAGGCAGATACGCAGTATTTT.

This clone was observed a handful of times. The genes are TRBV9 and TRBJ1-2; D might be TRBD1 (6 bases). Trimming shortened V by 0 bases and J by 6 bases, and 15 bases separated the two germline ends. Germline CDR1 is SGDLS and CDR2 is YYNGEE. This CDR3 comprises 15 residues. The CDR3 spells CASSVGLRQGNGYTF. The CDR3 DNA follows: TGTGCCAGCAGCGTAGGGTTACGGCAGGGGAATGGCTACACCTTC.

This chain links TRBV9 with TRBJ2-6; weak D call: TRBD2 (5 bases). Germline V gives CDR1 SGDLS, CDR2 YYNGEE. V lost 4 bases, J lost 0 bases, and 17 bases lay in between. The CDR3 has 18 residues. CDR3 in DNA: TGTGCCAGCAGCAGACGAGGGATTATAAGCTCTGGGGCCAACGTCCTGACTTTC. It yields the protein CASSRRGIISSGANVLTF.

The CDR3 region is CASSGGAGGYSPLHF. DNA for the CDR3: TGTGCCAGCAGTGGCGGGGCGGGCGGATATTCACCCCTCCACTTT. The genes are TRBV28 and TRBJ1-6, with a possible D match to TRBD1 (5 bases). The germline CDR1 and CDR2 sequences are MDHEN and SYDVKM. V gave up 5 bases and J gave up 8 bases, with 16 bases separating them. The CDR3 runs 15 residues.

J is TRBJ2-1 and V is TRBV10-1, with unresolved D. V was trimmed by 3 bases and J by 0 bases, leaving 9 bases between them. CDR1 and CDR2 from the germline V gene are WNHNN and SYGVQD (reference sequence). The CDR3 covers 15 residues. The CDR3 reads CASSESQDSYNEQFF. The CDR3 DNA reads as TGCGCCAGCAGTGAAAGTCAGGACTCCTACAATGAGCAGTTCTTC.

This sequence joins TRBV5-1 and TRBJ2-3; 7 bases map to TRBD2. Germline V gene lookup returns CDR1 SGHRS and CDR2 YFSETQ. CDR3 length: 14 amino acids. Unmatched junction bases numbered 6, after V lost 7 bases and J lost 1 base. The CDR3 here is CASWLLAGTDTQYF. As DNA, the CDR3 is TGCGCCAGCTGGCTCCTAGCGGGCACAGATACGCAGTATTTT.

The genes are TRBV11-3 and TRBJ2-5, with TRBD2 as a possible D gene (7 bases). The germline V gene has CDR1 SGHNT and CDR2 YENEEA. Trimming took 6 bases from V and 5 from J, leaving 13 bases between them. The CDR3 consists of 13 residues. Here the CDR3 DNA reads TGTGCCAGCAGGGGAGGGCAGGGGGAGACCCAGTACTTC. Encoded protein: CASRGGQGETQYF.

The genes are TRBV5-1 and TRBJ2-7; D perhaps matches TRBD2 (6 bases). The germline V gene has CDR1 SGHRS and CDR2 YFSETQ. This CDR3 has 16 residues. The germline V and J ends were trimmed by 4 bases and 0 bases, with 17 bases remaining between them. This CDR3 is CASSGGYWGSSYEQYF. In nucleotides, the CDR3 is TGCGCCAGCAGCGGGGGGTACTGGGGGAGCTCCTACGAGCAGTACTTC.

There are a few counts of this clone. The rearrangement joins TRBV11-2 to TRBJ2-2; D is unresolved. This CDR3 has 14 amino acids. With 0 bases removed from V and 3 bases from J, the gap between germline ends came to 5 bases. Germline CDR1 and CDR2: SGHAT and FQNNGV. CDR3 in DNA: TGTGCCAGCAGCTTAGAGGCAGACACCGGGGAGCTGTTTTTT. Encoded protein: CASSLEADTGELFF. The whole variable domain, filled in from reference TRBV11-2 and TRBJ2-2, reads EAGVAQSPRYKIIEKRQSVAFWCNPISGHATLYWYQQILGQGPKLLIQFQNNGVVDDSQLPKDRFSAERLKGVDSTLKIQPAKLEDSAVYLCASSLEADTGELFFGEGSRLTVL.

The gene calls are TRBV6-1 and TRBJ2-7, with 7 bases identical to TRBD2. V trimming: 10 bases; J trimming: 4 bases; junction bases outside the gene matches: 7. The CDR3 is made up of 12 amino acids. Germline CDR1 MNHNS, CDR2 SASEGT. The CDR3 protein is CAIQPAGYEQYF. DNA for the CDR3: TGTGCCATACAACCAGCGGGATACGAGCAGTACTTC.

The table lists this clone with a count of one. V and J are TRBV5-4 and TRBJ2-3; TRBD2 agrees at 9 bases. V was clipped by 3 bases and J by 3 bases; unmatched bases: 5. This CDR3 is 15 amino acids long. CDR1 and CDR2 (germline): SGHNT, YYREEE (reference sequence). The CDR3 is CASSSASGATDTQYF. In DNA form, the CDR3 reads TGTGCCAGCAGCTCGGCTAGCGGGGCAACAGATACGCAGTATTTT.

V is TRBV2 and J is TRBJ1-5; D may be TRBD1 (5 bases). Trimming pared 1 base from V and 5 bases from J, leaving 15 bases between. The CDR3 runs 16 residues. The germline V gene has CDR1 SNHLY and CDR2 FYNNEI. Here the CDR3 DNA reads TGTGCCAGCAGTGAAGTAGGGGCAGGAATTTATCAGCCCCAGCATTTT. Protein: CASSEVGAGIYQPQHF.

This CDR3 is CASSLGGTIQETQYF. The CDR3 nucleotides are TGTGCCAGCAGCTTAGGGGGGACAATTCAAGAGACCCAGTACTTC. The chain recombines TRBV11-3 with TRBJ2-5; D might be TRBD1 (6 bases). The CDR3 has 15 amino acids. The V gene lost 1 base and the J gene lost 2 bases, with 11 bases spanning the gap. Germline-derived CDR1 and CDR2 are SGHNT and YENEEA. The complete variable domain, with remaining parts taken from reference TRBV11-3 and TRBJ2-5, reads EAGVVQSPRYKIIEKKQPVAFWCNPISGHNTLYWYLQNLGQGPELLIRYENEEAVDDSQLPKDRFSAERLKGVDSTLKIQPAELGDSAVYLCASSLGGTIQETQYFGPGTRLLVL.

The chain joins TRBV7-3 to TRBJ2-1, with 8 bases fitting TRBD2. The V and J ends lost 5 bases and 6 bases, in that order; junction bases with no gene match: 9. The germline V gene has CDR1 SGHTA and CDR2 FQGTGA. The length of the CDR3 is 15 residues. The CDR3 here is CASSPGGGSGNEQFF. As DNA, the CDR3 is TGTGCCAGCAGCCCGGGGGGGGGAAGCGGCAATGAGCAGTTCTTC.

J is TRBJ1-1 and V is TRBV19, with 10 bases that match TRBD1. The length of the CDR3 is 14 residues. The germline gives CDR1 LNHDA, CDR2 SQIVND (reference sequence). J lost 5 bases, V lost 9 bases, and 9 bases had no gene match. Here the CDR3 reads CASFRQGANTEAFF. The DNA of the CDR3 is TGTGCCAGCTTTAGACAGGGGGCGAATACTGAAGCTTTCTTT.

This chain joins TRBV28 and TRBJ2-1; D gene ambiguous. The V gene lost 3 bases and the J gene lost 8 bases, with 5 bases spanning the gap. This CDR3 is built from 11 residues. Germline CDR1 and CDR2: MDHEN and SYDVKM. This CDR3 reads CASSFRYEQFF. CDR3 in DNA: TGTGCCAGCAGTTTTCGTTATGAGCAGTTCTTC.

The V call is TRBV18, the J call TRBJ2-5, with no clear D. V dropped 2 bases and J dropped 0 bases, with 7 bases sitting between them. The CDR3 totals 14 residues. Per the germline V gene, CDR1 is KGHSH and CDR2 is LQKENI. The CDR3 region is CASSPNSYQETQYF. The DNA for the CDR3 is TGTGCCAGCTCACCAAACAGTTACCAAGAGACCCAGTACTTC.

As concerns this clone: A junction end diverges from the germline sequence, so it may reflect a read error. The V gene is TRBV7-7, the J gene TRBJ1-3; D unresolved. The germline V gene encodes CDR1 SSHAT and CDR2 FNYEAQ (reference sequence). The CDR3 extends over 16 amino acids. DNA for the CDR3: TGTGCTAGCAGCCTCCACCCAGGAGGCTCTGGAAACACCATATATTTT. As protein: CASSLHPGGSGNTIYF.